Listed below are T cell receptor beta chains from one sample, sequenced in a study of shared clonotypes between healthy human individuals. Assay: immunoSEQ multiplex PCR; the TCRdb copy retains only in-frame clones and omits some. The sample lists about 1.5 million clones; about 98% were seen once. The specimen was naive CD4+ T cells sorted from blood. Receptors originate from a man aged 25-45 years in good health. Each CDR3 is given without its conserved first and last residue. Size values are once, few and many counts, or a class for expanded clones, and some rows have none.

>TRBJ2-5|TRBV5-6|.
ASSLVGAGETQY
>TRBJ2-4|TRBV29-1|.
SVVGRLAKNIQY
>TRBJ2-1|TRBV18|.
ASSPSVSGINNEQF
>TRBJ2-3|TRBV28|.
ASSLYKSGRGTDTQY
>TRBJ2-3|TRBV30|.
AWSEPSGRGNTQY
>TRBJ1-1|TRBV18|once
ASSPRQGVATEAF
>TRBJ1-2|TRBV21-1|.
ASSKRQGGNYGYT
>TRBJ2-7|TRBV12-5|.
ASGSQTGGSYEQY
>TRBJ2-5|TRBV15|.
ATSSRRSYQETQY
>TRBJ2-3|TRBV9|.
ASSVGDTQY
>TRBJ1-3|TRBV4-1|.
ASSQDTLSGNTIY
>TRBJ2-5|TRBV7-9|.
ASSPAQLETQY
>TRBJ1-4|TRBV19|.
ASSIPWKEKLF
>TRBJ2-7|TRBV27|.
ASSLGTGVNEQY
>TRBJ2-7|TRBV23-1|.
ASSHPTRLDGLYEQY
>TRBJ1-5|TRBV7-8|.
ASSLGGVAIQPQH
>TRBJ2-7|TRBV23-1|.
ASSPPGRRRLKQY
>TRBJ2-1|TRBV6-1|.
ASSTPMHEQF
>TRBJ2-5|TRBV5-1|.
ASSFPSRLAEKETQY
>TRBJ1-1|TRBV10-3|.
AISGGRITEAF
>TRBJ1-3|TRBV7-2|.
ASSLGIGSGNTIY
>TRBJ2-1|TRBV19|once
ASSIGLAGSYNEQF